Here is one TCR beta chain with its context. Its antigen is still unknown. The record originates from a study of T cells in localized non-small cell lung cancer. Study-wide results and limits: Because only a single region of the tumor was sequenced, heterogeneity remains possible. Uninvolved adjacent lung had the highest recorded T cell clonality, with tumor below it.

Using immunoSEQ multiplex PCR, the repertoire was profiled, and TCRdb retains in-frame clones only, with some absent. The sample comprises tens of thousands of clones, under 85% of which are singletons, and roughly 35% rests with the top ten. Sequencing used peripheral blood, obtained before any cancer treatment. The source is a male donor at least 60 years old with stage II squamous cell lung carcinoma.

The CDR3 sequence: CASSGLSELFF. The CDR3 region has the DNA TGTGCCAGCAGTGGACTCTCCGAACTGTTTTTT. This chain joins TRBV28 and TRBJ1-4; D not certain. CDR3 length: 11 amino acids. The germline CDR1 and CDR2 sequences are MDHEN and SYDVKM. V gave up 5 bases and J gave up 12 bases, with 10 bases separating them.